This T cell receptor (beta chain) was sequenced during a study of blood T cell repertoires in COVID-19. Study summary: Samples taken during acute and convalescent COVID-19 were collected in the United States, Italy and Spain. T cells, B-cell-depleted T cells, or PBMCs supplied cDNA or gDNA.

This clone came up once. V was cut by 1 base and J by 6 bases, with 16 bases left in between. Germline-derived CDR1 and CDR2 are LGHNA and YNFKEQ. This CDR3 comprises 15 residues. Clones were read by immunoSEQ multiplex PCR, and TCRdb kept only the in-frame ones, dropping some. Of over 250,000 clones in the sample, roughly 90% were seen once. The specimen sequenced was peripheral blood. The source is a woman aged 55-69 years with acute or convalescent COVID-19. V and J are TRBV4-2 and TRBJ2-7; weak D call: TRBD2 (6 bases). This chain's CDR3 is CASSQGDFPEGEQYF. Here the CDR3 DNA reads TGTGCCAGCAGCCAAGGCGATTTCCCGGAGGGCGAGCAGTACTTC.